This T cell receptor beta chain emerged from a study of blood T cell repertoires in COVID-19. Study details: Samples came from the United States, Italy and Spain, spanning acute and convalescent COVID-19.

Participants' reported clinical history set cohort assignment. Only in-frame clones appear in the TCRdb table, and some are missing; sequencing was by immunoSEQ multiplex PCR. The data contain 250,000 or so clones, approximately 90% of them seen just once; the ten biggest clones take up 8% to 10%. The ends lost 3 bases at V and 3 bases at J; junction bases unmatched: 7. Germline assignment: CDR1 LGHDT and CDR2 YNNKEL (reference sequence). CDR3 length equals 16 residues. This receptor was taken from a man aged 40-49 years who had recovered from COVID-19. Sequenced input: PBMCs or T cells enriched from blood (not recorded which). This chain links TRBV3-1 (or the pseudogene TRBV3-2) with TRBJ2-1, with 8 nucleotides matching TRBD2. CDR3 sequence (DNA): TGTGCCAGCAGCCACGGTACTAGCGGAAGCTACAATGAGCAGTTCTTC. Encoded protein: CASSHGTSGSYNEQFF.